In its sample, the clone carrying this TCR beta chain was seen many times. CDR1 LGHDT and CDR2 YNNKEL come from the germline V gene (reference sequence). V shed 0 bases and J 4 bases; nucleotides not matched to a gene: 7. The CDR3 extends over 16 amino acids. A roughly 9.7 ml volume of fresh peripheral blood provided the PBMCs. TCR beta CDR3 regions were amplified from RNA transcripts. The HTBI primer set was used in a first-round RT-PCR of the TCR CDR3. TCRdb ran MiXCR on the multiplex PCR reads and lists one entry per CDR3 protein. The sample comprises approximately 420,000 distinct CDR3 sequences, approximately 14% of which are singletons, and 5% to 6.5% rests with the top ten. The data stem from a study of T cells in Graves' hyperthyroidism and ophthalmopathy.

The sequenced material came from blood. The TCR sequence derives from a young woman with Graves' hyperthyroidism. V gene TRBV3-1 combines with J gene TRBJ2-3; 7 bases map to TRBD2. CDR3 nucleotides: TGTGCCAGCAGCCAAGAACCAGCGGGAAGGCCAGATACGCAGTATTTT. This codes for CASSQEPAGRPDTQYF.